This TCR beta chain was observed in a study of cytomegalovirus exposure and HLA in healthy donors. Profiled with immunoSEQ multiplex PCR; TCRdb holds only in-frame clones, not every one. The table has about 73,000 clones, approximately 95% seen once. V lost 7 bases and J 4 bases, leaving 12 bases between the germline ends. Germline CDR1 is SGHRS and CDR2 is YFSETQ. The CDR3 totals 13 residues. As regards this clone: What it binds is unknown.

Broader study findings: Specific recognition of CMV antigens was confirmed in vitro for a few chains (all CMV-associated).

V gene TRBV5-1 combines with J gene TRBJ2-1, with D tentatively TRBD1 (5 bases). The origin of this receptor is a man aged 18-30 years in good health and CMV-seronegative. The material sequenced was PBMCs. The DNA for the CDR3 is TGCGCCAGCGGGAAAGGACAATACAATGAGCAGTTCTTC. It yields the protein CASGKGQYNEQFF.